The 11 T cell receptor beta chains below were found in one sample sequenced in a study of CD8 T cells in ankylosing spondylitis. Findings of the study overall: Ankylosing spondylitis blood appeared to be characterized by a TCR beta motif of under 10 highly homologous variants.

A single record per CDR3 protein comes from TCRdb applying MiXCR to the 5' RACE reads. The sample yields about 220,000 distinct CDR3 sequences, 6% to 8.5% seen once. These receptors lack a known antigen. Sequenced: blood, either unsorted or a sorted T cell fraction (not recorded which). The receptors were gathered from a male donor with ankylosing spondylitis.

This clonotype occurred a few times. V gene TRBV27 combines with J gene TRBJ1-2; the D gene is possibly TRBD1 (5 bases). Germline V gene sequence: CDR1 MNHEY, CDR2 SMNVEV (reference sequence). The length of the CDR3 is 16 residues. V was shortened by 2 bases and J by 4 bases, with 17 bases between the two germline ends. CDR3 in amino acids: CASSLGIGTDIYGYTF. In DNA, the CDR3 is TGTGCCAGCAGTTTAGGTATTGGGACGGATATCTATGGCTACACCTTC.

The gene calls are TRBV15 and TRBJ1-2, with D hard to call. Germline CDR1 is LNHNV and CDR2 is YYDKDF (reference sequence). The CDR3 contains 13 residues. The V end was cut by 1 base, the J end by 5 bases, with 8 bases between. CDR3 coding DNA: TGTGCCACCAGCAGAGGTACATCGTATGGCTACACCTTC. Translated, it gives CATSRGTSYGYTF.

This clonotype has a count of ten or more. This chain uses TRBV20-1 with TRBJ2-7; D is possibly TRBD2 (5 bases). Trimming cost V 3 bases and J 2 bases, with 11 bases left between them. Germline V lookup: CDR1 DFQATT, CDR2 SNEGSKA (reference sequence). CDR3 length: 13 amino acids. The CDR3 DNA reads as TGCAGTGCTAGTCGGGGTGCAGCCTACGAGCAGTACTTC. This gives the protein CSASRGAAYEQYF.

This clonotype has ten or more counts. This chain connects TRBV25-1 to TRBJ1-3; D not certain. There are 12 residues in the CDR3. Looked up from germline, CDR1 is MGHDK and CDR2 is SYGVNS. V was cut by 6 bases and J by 0 bases, with 3 bases left in between. The CDR3 sequence is CASRGSGNTIYF. DNA for the CDR3: TGTGCCAGCAGGGGCTCTGGAAACACCATATATTTT.

In this sample, this clonotype turned up a few times. The rearrangement links TRBV7-6 to TRBJ2-3; 10 bases match TRBD2. J gave up 3 bases and V 5 bases, and 2 bases lay outside the gene matches. The CDR3 length is 14 residues. In germline, CDR1 is SGHVS, CDR2 FNYEAQ. The CDR3 DNA sequence: TGTGCCAGCAGCAGGGGACTAGCGACAGATACGCAGTATTTT. Its translation: CASSRGLATDTQYF.

This clonotype was seen repeatedly, ten times or more. This chain links TRBV3-1 with TRBJ2-2, with no clear D. The CDR3 contains 19 residues. The germline V gene has CDR1 LGHDT and CDR2 YNNKEL (reference sequence). The V end was cut by 2 bases, the J end by 1 base, with 20 bases between. This CDR3 is CASSQTVRATHWNTGELFF. CDR3 in DNA: TGTGCCAGCAGCCAAACAGTTAGGGCCACTCATTGGAACACCGGGGAGCTGTTTTTT.

The chain is built from TRBV16 and TRBJ1-1; D call uncertain. The ends were cut back, 4 bases at V and 7 bases at J, with 19 bases in the middle. The CDR3 has 15 amino acids. CDR1 is KGHSY, CDR2 FQNENV, per germline. This CDR3 is CASSLGLGQRNEAFF. DNA for the CDR3: TGTGCCAGCAGCCTCGGCCTGGGTCAGAGAAATGAAGCTTTCTTT.

In its sample, this clonotype was seen many times. V usage is TRBV15 and J usage is TRBJ2-3; D is undetermined. The germline V gene encodes CDR1 LNHNV and CDR2 YYDKDF (reference sequence). The CDR3 runs to 15 residues. Trimming pared 8 bases from V and 5 bases from J, leaving 20 bases between. This chain's CDR3 is CATASSGSPRDTQYF. Written as DNA, the CDR3 is TGTGCCACCGCCTCCTCTGGTTCCCCCCGAGATACGCAGTATTTT.

The V and J genes are TRBV5-6 and TRBJ2-7; TRBD1 matches at 9 bases. V dropped 4 bases and J dropped 4; count of bases not matched to a gene: 9. In germline, CDR1 is SGHDT, CDR2 YYEEEE. The CDR3 sequence is 15 residues long. The DNA of the CDR3 is TGTGCCAGCAGCCTTGACCGGGGACAGGGATACGAGCAGTACTTC. Its protein is CASSLDRGQGYEQYF.

Relative to its sample, this clonotype is medium-sized. As DNA, the CDR3 is TGCGCCAGCAGCCCGGGACGGGAGGTCTCCTACGAGCAGTACTTC. Encoded protein: CASSPGREVSYEQYF. The chain employs TRBV5-1 and TRBJ2-7; TRBD2 agrees at 7 bases. Germline assignment: CDR1 SGHRS and CDR2 YFSETQ. The length of the CDR3 is 15 residues. J was trimmed by 0 bases and V by 4 bases; bases with no gene match: 7.

The table lists this clonotype with many counts. The J gene is TRBJ2-5, the V gene TRBV21-1; the table names TRBD2, a call not compared with the DNA. TRBV21-1 is termed a pseudogene. This CDR3 region has 14 residues. CDR3 protein: CASSKREWQETQYF. The CDR3 coding sequence is TGTGCCAGCAGCAAAAGGGAGTGGCAGGAGACCCAGTACTTC.